A single sample is the source of the 21 T cell receptor beta chains below, sequenced in a study of cytomegalovirus exposure and HLA in healthy donors. The PCR had 60 Vbeta and 13 Jbeta primers. Clones were sequenced by immunoSEQ multiplex PCR, and TCRdb holds only the in-frame ones, with some missing. This table holds 120,000 to 150,000 clones, over 75% found once. Sequencing input: PBMCs. Receptors originate from a woman aged 25-40 years in good health and CMV-seronegative.

The gene calls are TRBV18 and TRBJ1-3; D possibly corresponds to TRBD1 (5 bases). V lost 2 bases and J 2 bases, leaving 13 bases between the germline ends. Germline V CDR1 and CDR2: KGHSH, LQKENI. CDR3 length equals 16 residues. CDR3 coding DNA: TGTGCCAGCTCACCAACGCCCCCGGGGGCTGGAAACACCATATATTTT. It is translated as CASSPTPPGAGNTIYF.

The gene calls are TRBV5-1 and TRBJ2-1; 9 bases map to TRBD2. CDR3 size: 16 residues. CDR1 and CDR2 (germline): SGHRS, YFSETQ. The J segment lost 8 bases and the V segment lost 0 bases, leaving 9 bases of the junction unmatched. CDR3 residues: CASSLAGRGGIDEQFF. The CDR3 coding sequence is TGCGCCAGCAGCTTGGCCGGGCGGGGGGGCATCGATGAGCAGTTCTTC.

The chain has TRBV19 and TRBJ2-2; D unresolved. Looked up from germline, CDR1 is LNHDA and CDR2 is SQIVND (reference sequence). Trimming pared 0 bases from V and 6 bases from J, leaving 5 bases between. This CDR3 region has 13 residues. CDR3 sequence: CASSIDSAGELFF. In DNA form, the CDR3 reads TGTGCCAGTAGTATAGATTCGGCCGGGGAGCTGTTTTTT.

This chain joins TRBV30 and TRBJ2-5; the D gene is possibly TRBD2 (6 bases). Germline-derived CDR1 and CDR2 are GTSNPN and SVGIG (reference sequence). V shed 3 bases and J shed 5 bases, with 13 bases lying between them. The CDR3 length is 13 residues. The CDR3 DNA reads as TGTGCCTGGAGACTTGTAGGGAGGGAGACCCAGTACTTC. Translated: CAWRLVGRETQYF.

This clone was picked up one time. The chain combines TRBV6-1 with TRBJ1-6; 8 bases line up with TRBD1. Per germline, CDR1 MNHNS and CDR2 SASEGT. This CDR3 spans 18 amino acids. Trimming cost V 0 bases and J 2 bases; bases outside gene matches: 6. This CDR3 is CASSEARRQGPYNSPLHF. The CDR3 bases are TGTGCCAGCAGTGAAGCGCGGAGACAGGGGCCCTATAATTCACCCCTCCACTTT.

The CDR3 reads CASSLGARWSSYEQYF. The CDR3 DNA follows: TGTGCCAGCAGTTTAGGGGCAAGGTGGAGCTCCTACGAGCAGTACTTC. This chain uses TRBV27 with TRBJ2-7; D might be TRBD1 (5 bases). The CDR3 extends over 16 amino acids. V shed 2 bases and J shed 0 bases, with 14 bases lying between them. CDR1 is MNHEY and CDR2 is SMNVEV in the germline V gene (reference sequence).

The chain carries TRBV25-1 and TRBJ2-5; 11 nucleotides line up with TRBD1. Trimming took 6 bases from V and 3 from J; bases not matched to a gene: 9. CDR1 is MGHDK and CDR2 is SYGVNS in the germline V gene. The CDR3 consists of 16 residues. The CDR3 is CASRNPPGQGEETQYF. The CDR3 region has the DNA TGTGCCAGCAGAAACCCACCGGGACAGGGGGAAGAGACCCAGTACTTC.

CDR3 residues: CASRTGTPPYEQYF. The CDR3 bases are TGTGCCAGCAGGACCGGGACACCCCCTTACGAGCAGTACTTC. The genes are TRBV6-1 and TRBJ2-7; perhaps TRBD1 as D (6 bases). This CDR3 spans 14 amino acids. Between the trimmed V and J ends, which lost 6 bases and 4 bases, there was a span of 16 bases. Germline CDR1 reads MNHNS; CDR2 reads SASEGT.

This sequence joins TRBV4-1 and TRBJ2-3; 13 nucleotides agree with TRBD2. V lost 2 bases and J lost 0; bases outside the gene matches: 8. CDR3 length: 19 amino acids. Germline CDR1 is MGHRA and CDR2 is YSYEKL. CDR3 in amino acids: CASSQYWTSGGASTDTQYF. For the CDR3, the DNA is TGCGCCAGCAGCCAATACTGGACTAGCGGGGGTGCTAGCACAGATACGCAGTATTTT.

This chain connects TRBV6-5 to TRBJ2-1; 10 bases are a match to TRBD2. Per germline, CDR1 MNHEY and CDR2 SVGAGI. The CDR3 is made up of 16 amino acids. V shed 2 bases and J 7 bases; nucleotides not matched to a gene: 8. The CDR3 protein is CASSYGSGTSANEQFF. The DNA of the CDR3 is TGTGCCAGCAGTTACGGATCCGGGACTAGCGCTAATGAGCAGTTCTTC.

V is TRBV7-3 and J is TRBJ1-1; 8 nucleotides match TRBD1. Germline CDR1 is SGHTA and CDR2 is FQGTGA. Unmatched junction bases numbered 4, after V lost 5 bases and J lost 5 bases. This CDR3 comprises 13 residues. CDR3 coding DNA: TGTGCCAGCAGCCAGACAGGGGAAACTGAAGCTTTCTTT. It translates to CASSQTGETEAFF.

This chain uses TRBV6-1 with TRBJ2-7; D is perhaps TRBD1 (5 bases). The CDR3 has 14 amino acids. Germline V gives CDR1 MNHNS, CDR2 SASEGT. Trimming removed 2 bases at V and 0 bases at J, with 8 bases between. CDR3 region: CASSEQGYSYEQYF. DNA for the CDR3: TGTGCCAGCAGTGAACAGGGATACTCCTACGAGCAGTACTTC.

CDR3 region: CASSDTTNTGELFF. DNA of the CDR3: TGTGCCAGTTCGGACACCACGAACACCGGGGAGCTGTTTTTT. The chain is built from TRBV19 and TRBJ2-2, with D possibly matching TRBD1 (5 bases). The CDR3 runs to 14 residues. V dropped 8 bases and J dropped 0 bases, with 10 bases sitting between them. Germline CDR1 reads LNHDA; CDR2 reads SQIVND (reference sequence).

The CDR3 here is CASSSSGGPQEQFF. The CDR3 region has the DNA TGTGCCAGTAGTTCTAGCGGGGGTCCCCAAGAGCAGTTCTTC. The chain carries TRBV19 and TRBJ2-1, with 10 bases matching TRBD2. This CDR3 is built from 14 residues. Germline V gene data show CDR1 as LNHDA and CDR2 as SQIVND (reference sequence). The V segment lost 5 bases and the J segment 10 bases; nucleotides outside the gene matches: 8.

The V and J genes are TRBV27 and TRBJ1-1; possible D gene TRBD1, 5 bases. CDR1 is MNHEY, CDR2 SMNVEV, per germline (reference sequence). V was pared by 5 bases and J by 0 bases, with 10 bases between. This CDR3 spans 14 amino acids. This chain's CDR3 is CASSQGTMNTEAFF. In DNA, the CDR3 is TGTGCCAGCAGTCAGGGAACTATGAACACTGAAGCTTTCTTT.

This clone was recorded a few times. V usage is TRBV6-5 and J usage is TRBJ2-7; TRBD2 might be the D (6 bases). The CDR3 sequence is 14 residues long. The V and J ends lost 7 bases and 4 bases respectively, with 17 bases between them. In germline, CDR1 is MNHEY, CDR2 SVGAGI. Written as DNA, the CDR3 is TGTGCCAGCAAGACAGCAGAAGGACTATACGAGCAGTACTTC. This gives the protein CASKTAEGLYEQYF.

This chain joins TRBV5-6 and TRBJ1-6; D is perhaps TRBD1 (6 bases). This CDR3 spans 16 amino acids. V was pared by 1 base and J by 2 bases, with 10 bases between. CDR1 SGHDT and CDR2 YYEEEE come from the germline V gene. The CDR3 DNA reads TGTGCCAGCAGCTTGCAGGGGAACCCCTATAATTCACCCCTCCACTTT. It codes for CASSLQGNPYNSPLHF.

The chain combines TRBV7-2 with TRBJ2-7; 7 positions match TRBD1. Trimming took 4 bases from V and 1 from J; bases not matched to a gene: 7. This CDR3 has 15 residues. Germline loops: CDR1 SGHTA, CDR2 FQGNSA. The CDR3 region has the DNA TGTGCCAGCAGCTCAAGAGACAGGGCATCCTACGAGCAGTACTTC. It yields the protein CASSSRDRASYEQYF.

This rearrangement joins TRBV30 to TRBJ2-7, with D hard to call. Trimming shortened V by 0 bases and J by 2 bases, and 5 bases separated the two germline ends. In germline, CDR1 is GTSNPN, CDR2 SVGIG (reference sequence). The CDR3 contains 12 residues. The CDR3, as DNA: TGTGCCTGGAGTGTAAGCACCTACGAGCAGTACTTC. It encodes CAWSVSTYEQYF.

V usage is TRBV6-1 and J usage is TRBJ2-5; D gene uncertain. The end of the DNA fits TRBJ2-7 better, so the J call may be wrong. This CDR3 spans 14 amino acids. Germline-derived CDR1 and CDR2 are MNHNS and SASEGT. The DNA of the CDR3 is TGTGCCAGCAGTGTCGCGGTCTCCTCCTACGAGCAGTACTTC. As protein: CASSVAVSSYEQYF.

The chain couples TRBV30 to TRBJ1-1; 8 nucleotides match TRBD1. From germline, CDR1 is GTSNPN and CDR2 SVGIG (reference sequence). CDR3 length: 15 amino acids. V trimming: 3 bases; J trimming: 3 bases; junction bases outside the gene matches: 9. The CDR3 here is CAWSARSTGDTEAFF. CDR3 DNA: TGTGCCTGGAGCGCAAGGTCGACAGGGGACACTGAAGCTTTCTTT.